The rows below give T cell receptor beta chains drawn from one sample of a study of T cell responses to AZD1222 COVID-19 vaccine. The assay was immunoSEQ multiplex PCR, and TCRdb's table has in-frame clones only and misses some. The sample includes some 130,000 clones, roughly 82% of them seen just once. The material was peripheral blood, obtained on day 0 of AZD1222 vaccination. The receptors originated from an adult in good health. The CDR3 runs from the conserved cysteine through the conserved F or W. The D gene is left open where the match is weak. Size is omitted from some rows. Given values are once, few, many or a class for expanded clones.

d_gene	v_gene	abundance	j_gene	CDR3aa	CDR3nt
-	TRBV3-1/TRBV3-2	-	TRBJ1-1	CATGGANTEAFF	TGTGCCACCGGCGGTGCGAACACTGAAGCTTTCTTT
TRBD1	TRBV19	-	TRBJ1-6	CASMGGTAVFPLHF	TGTGCCAGTATGGGGGGGACAGCCGTTTTTCCCCTCCACTTT
-	TRBV29-1	-	TRBJ2-7	CSVEDKRTDSPHEQYF	TGCAGCGTTGAAGATAAAAGGACGGACAGCCCCCACGAGCAGTACTTC
-	TRBV5-1	-	TRBJ2-2	CASTPNLVDTGELFF	TGCGCCAGCACGCCGAATCTAGTGGACACCGGGGAGCTGTTTTTT
-	TRBV6-5	-	TRBJ1-1	CASSYKGRVPNTEAFF	TGTGCCAGCAGTTACAAGGGAAGGGTCCCGAACACTGAAGCTTTCTTT
-	TRBV11-1	-	TRBJ2-7	CASSPGTRVSYEQYF	TGTGCCAGCAGCCCAGGCACACGAGTTTCCTACGAGCAGTACTTC
-	TRBV5-4	-	TRBJ1-2	CASSLSARQTTNYGYTF	TGTGCCAGCAGCTTGTCCGCTCGACAGACGACTAACTATGGCTACACCTTC
-	TRBV28	-	TRBJ2-7	CASSGVNEQYF	TGTGCCAGCAGTGGAGTGAACGAGCAGTACTTC
TRBD1	TRBV9	few	TRBJ1-4	CASSAQGAVEKLFF	TGTGCCAGCAGCGCTCAGGGGGCTGTTGAAAAACTGTTTTTT
TRBD1	TRBV3-1/TRBV3-2	few	TRBJ1-1	CASSQGTGEAFF	TGTGCCAGCAGCCAGGGGACAGGAGAAGCTTTCTTT
-	TRBV4-2	-	TRBJ1-2	CASSRRTRGAEYGYTF	TGTGCCAGCAGCCGACGAACCCGGGGGGCGGAGTATGGCTACACCTTC
TRBD1	TRBV11-2	-	TRBJ2-7	CASRPGQGYVHEQYF	TGTGCCAGCAGACCTGGACAGGGGTACGTCCACGAGCAGTACTTC
-	TRBV5-1	-	TRBJ1-2	CASSSLPGRSYGYTF	TGCGCCAGCAGTTCTCTACCTGGGCGGAGCTATGGCTACACCTTC
-	TRBV6-5	few	TRBJ2-3	CASSVRYTDTQYF	TGTGCCAGCAGCGTCAGGTACACAGATACGCAGTATTTT
TRBD2	TRBV29-1	-	TRBJ2-1	CSVGGLAGTNEQFF	TGCAGCGTTGGGGGACTAGCGGGGACCAATGAGCAGTTCTTC
TRBD1	TRBV6-6	-	TRBJ1-3	CASSYSQGAEGNTIYF	TGTGCCAGCAGTTACTCACAGGGGGCGGAAGGAAACACCATATATTTT
TRBD1	TRBV19	-	TRBJ2-2	CASSRQGSPGELFF	TGTGCCAGTAGCCGACAGGGGAGCCCCGGGGAGCTGTTTTTT
-	TRBV7-8	-	TRBJ1-5	CASGRSLYQPQHF	TGTGCCAGCGGCCGATCCCTTTATCAGCCCCAGCATTTT
-	TRBV19	once	TRBJ1-1	CATRVSMNTEAFF	TGTGCCACCCGGGTCAGTATGAACACTGAAGCTTTCTTT
-	TRBV7-8	-	TRBJ1-5	CASSLVIVNSNQPQHF	TGTGCCAGCAGCTTAGTTATCGTGAATAGCAATCAGCCCCAGCATTTT
-	TRBV27	-	TRBJ1-6	CASSLRVNYNSPLHF	TGTGCCAGCAGTCTCAGGGTAAACTATAATTCACCCCTCCACTTT
-	TRBV28	-	TRBJ2-2	CASSENGRPNTGELFF	TGTGCCAGCAGTGAAAACGGACGGCCGAACACCGGGGAGCTGTTTTTT
TRBD1	TRBV30	-	TRBJ2-2	CAWSGEGGFANTGELFF	TGTGCCTGGAGTGGTGAAGGGGGCTTCGCGAACACCGGGGAGCTGTTTTTT
TRBD1	TRBV28	-	TRBJ2-7	CASSLEGQGYEQYF	TGTGCCAGCAGTTTGGAGGGACAGGGGTACGAGCAGTACTTC
TRBD1	TRBV10-3	-	TRBJ1-5	CAISEDQDRGKNQPQHF	TGTGCCATCAGTGAGGACCAGGACAGGGGCAAGAATCAGCCCCAGCATTTT
TRBD2	TRBV7-3	-	TRBJ2-3	CASSPTSGGVSTDTQYF	TGTGCCAGCAGCCCGACTAGCGGGGGAGTAAGCACAGATACGCAGTATTTT
-	TRBV28	-	TRBJ2-6	CASRTSGANVLTF	TGTGCCAGCAGGACTTCTGGGGCCAACGTCCTGACTTTC
TRBD1	TRBV5-1	-	TRBJ1-1	CASSIMTGHVTEAFF	TGCGCCAGCAGCATTATGACAGGGCACGTCACTGAAGCTTTCTTT
-	TRBV3-1/TRBV3-2	-	TRBJ2-2	CASSQRRPQNTGELFF	TGTGCCAGCAGCCAAAGGCGTCCACAGAACACCGGGGAGCTGTTTTTT
-	TRBV5-1	-	TRBJ2-2	CASSWTVSNTGELFF	TGCGCCAGCAGCTGGACAGTCTCGAACACCGGGGAGCTGTTTTTT
TRBD1	TRBV6-6	-	TRBJ1-3	CASSYADRNSGNTIYF	TGTGCCAGCAGTTACGCGGACAGGAACTCTGGAAACACCATATATTTT
TRBD2	TRBV19	-	TRBJ2-5	CASSIALAGGPQYF	TGTGCCAGTAGTATAGCGCTAGCGGGGGGTCCCCAGTACTTC
TRBD1	TRBV6-6	-	TRBJ1-6	CASSRPGTGGYNSPLHF	TGTGCCAGCAGTCGCCCCGGGACAGGGGGCTATAATTCACCCCTCCACTTT
-	TRBV2	-	TRBJ1-1	CASILGIGTEAFF	TGTGCCAGCATTCTGGGAATCGGCACTGAAGCTTTCTTT
TRBD1	TRBV4-2	-	TRBJ2-7	CASSQGGQSYEQYF	TGTGCCAGCAGCCAAGGGGGACAGTCCTACGAGCAGTACTTC
TRBD1	TRBV24-1	few	TRBJ2-5	CATRGDSQETQYF	TGTGCCACCAGGGGGGACAGCCAAGAGACCCAGTACTTC
-	TRBV2	-	TRBJ1-5	CASRDDRAKGSQHF	TGTGCCAGCAGAGACGACAGAGCAAAGGGGTCCCAGCATTTT
-	TRBV28	few	TRBJ2-7	CASSLQGPYEQYF	TGTGCCAGCAGTTTACAGGGCCCCTACGAGCAGTACTTC
TRBD1	TRBV27	-	TRBJ1-1	CASSLYPTGGATEAFF	TGTGCCAGCAGTTTATACCCGACAGGGGGGGCCACTGAAGCTTTCTTT
TRBD2	TRBV5-6	-	TRBJ2-2	CASSFGAGVPNTGELFF	TGTGCCAGCAGCTTCGGAGCGGGGGTGCCGAACACCGGGGAGCTGTTTTTT
-	TRBV21-1	-	TRBJ2-7	CASSNPNRYEQYF	TGTGCCAGCAGCAACCCCAATCGCTACGAGCAGTACTTC
-	TRBV12-5	-	TRBJ1-2	CASGFPKPPLAENYGYTF	TGTGCTAGTGGTTTCCCCAAGCCCCCGCTCGCCGAGAACTATGGCTACACCTTC
-	TRBV6-5	-	TRBJ1-5	CASSYSTGGGQPQHF	TGTGCCAGCAGTTACTCGACTGGGGGAGGGCAGCCCCAGCATTTT
-	TRBV4-1	-	TRBJ1-1	CASSGPGNTEAFF	TGCGCCAGCAGCGGGCCAGGTAACACTGAAGCTTTCTTT
-	TRBV6-2/TRBV6-3	few	TRBJ2-7	CASSRASLNEQYF	TGTGCCAGCAGCCGAGCGAGTTTGAACGAGCAGTACTTC
-	TRBV29-1	few	TRBJ2-3	CSGHNQAPDTDTQYF	TGCAGCGGTCATAACCAAGCACCAGACACAGATACGCAGTATTTT
TRBD1	TRBV12-3/TRBV12-4	-	TRBJ1-1	CASSRKQGAEAFF	TGTGCCAGCAGCCGAAAACAGGGGGCTGAAGCTTTCTTT
TRBD1	TRBV9	-	TRBJ1-4	CASSPPGQGAHEKLFF	TGTGCCAGCAGCCCCCCCGGACAGGGGGCGCACGAAAAACTGTTTTTT
-	TRBV5-1	-	TRBJ1-4	CASSLAGGVGEKLFF	TGCGCCAGCAGCTTGGCCGGGGGTGTCGGGGAAAAACTGTTTTTT
-	TRBV2	-	TRBJ2-1	CASSEGREQFF	TGTGCCAGCAGTGAGGGACGCGAGCAGTTCTTC
TRBD1	TRBV30	few	TRBJ1-4	CAWSGQGYEKLFF	TGTGCCTGGTCGGGACAGGGGTATGAAAAACTGTTTTTT
-	TRBV5-5	-	TRBJ2-7	CASSLDFTPGPYEQYF	TGTGCCAGCAGCTTGGATTTCACCCCGGGGCCCTACGAGCAGTACTTC
-	TRBV27	-	TRBJ1-6	CASSLSTSFNSPLHF	TGTGCCAGCAGTTTATCAACCAGTTTCAATTCACCCCTCCACTTT
-	TRBV19	-	TRBJ1-2	CASGVVKLGYGYTF	TGTGCCAGTGGGGTCGTAAAATTGGGCTATGGCTACACCTTC
-	TRBV30	-	TRBJ2-2	CAWSGSGLALSGELFF	TGTGCCTGGAGTGGCTCGGGGCTAGCCCTCTCCGGGGAGCTGTTTTTT